The 18 T cell receptor beta chains reported below all come from one sample, sequenced in a study of beta chain features in type 1 diabetes. Investigators reverse transcribed all isolated RNA, so they sequenced expressed TCRB transcripts. TCRdb keeps only in-frame clones here, not all; method: immunoSEQ multiplex PCR. The sample has tens of thousands of clones, around 45% seen once. Specimen: central memory CD4+ T cells from blood. Every receptor here comes from a woman aged 18-29 years in good health.

J is TRBJ1-1 and V is TRBV10-3; D ambiguous. The CDR3 totals 11 residues. V lost 7 bases and J lost 1, with 4 bases in between. The germline CDR1 and CDR2 sequences are ENHRY and SYGVKD. CDR3 sequence: CAIIQNTEAFF. The CDR3 DNA reads TGTGCCATCATACAGAACACTGAAGCTTTCTTT.

This sequence joins TRBV7-3 and TRBJ1-2; possible D gene TRBD1, 5 bases. V lost 8 bases and J 8 bases, leaving 18 bases between the germline ends. The CDR3 loop spans 13 amino acids. The germline V gene encodes CDR1 SGHTA and CDR2 FQGTGA. The DNA of the CDR3 is TGTGCCAGCGGGACCGGGAGGCAGAGAGGCTACACCTTC. Translation: CASGTGRQRGYTF.

This clone turned up a few times. The rearrangement joins TRBV7-3 to TRBJ2-2, with TRBD2 matching over 7 bases. The trim removed 5 bases at V and 1 base at J, leaving 1 base unmatched. The CDR3 is made up of 14 amino acids. Germline V gene sequence: CDR1 SGHTA, CDR2 FQGTGA. CDR3 amino acids: CASSPGGNTGELFF. The CDR3 DNA follows: TGTGCCAGCAGCCCGGGGGGGAACACCGGGGAGCTGTTTTTT.

The genes are TRBV2 and TRBJ2-5; 13 nucleotides align to TRBD2. The V gene end was trimmed by 5 bases and the J gene end by 3 bases; junction bases not matched to a gene: 6. CDR1 is SNHLY and CDR2 is FYNNEI in the germline V gene. This CDR3 spans 16 amino acids. The CDR3 DNA sequence: TGTGCCAGCAGTCTTTCTACTAGCGGGGGGGAAGAGACCCAGTACTTC. Amino acid sequence: CASSLSTSGGEETQYF. The full variable domain, its missing parts supplied by reference TRBV2 and TRBJ2-5, is EPEVTQTPSHQVTQMGQEVILRCVPISNHLYFYWYRQILGQKVEFLVSFYNNEISEKSEIFDDQFSVERPDGSNFTLKIRSTKLEDSAMYFCASSLSTSGGEETQYFGPGTRLLVL.

The chain employs TRBV18 and TRBJ1-6, with 9 bases identical to TRBD1. The CDR3 contains 13 residues. Germline V gene sequence: CDR1 KGHSH, CDR2 LQKENI. V shed 3 bases, J shed 9 bases, and the junction held 0 bases outside the gene matches. The CDR3 coding sequence is TGTGCCAGCTCACCGGGACAGGGTTCACCCCTCCACTTT. This gives the protein CASSPGQGSPLHF.

The table lists this clone with a count of one. The chain is built from TRBV5-4 and TRBJ2-3; 8 positions agree with TRBD2. This CDR3 has 16 residues. CDR1 is SGHNT and CDR2 is YYREEE in the germline V gene (reference sequence). After removal of 4 bases from V and 2 bases from J, the junction contained 9 bases not matched to a gene. The CDR3 nucleotides are TGTGCCAGCAGCCCAAAACGGGAGGGATCCACAGATACGCAGTATTTT. It yields the protein CASSPKREGSTDTQYF.

The chain has TRBV7-9 and TRBJ2-1, with a tentative D call TRBD2 (5 bases). The CDR3 covers 16 residues. Trimming removed 4 bases at V and 0 bases at J, with 13 bases between. Germline V lookup: CDR1 SEHNR, CDR2 FQNEAQ (reference sequence). The CDR3 is CASSSPLGASYNEQFF. The CDR3 DNA reads TGTGCCAGCAGCTCCCCTTTGGGAGCCTCCTACAATGAGCAGTTCTTC.

As to this clone: Germline and junction disagree at one end, which may indicate a read error. Other DNA sequences in this sample translate to the same CDR3. The chain employs TRBV25-1 and TRBJ1-2, with D maybe TRBD1 (5 bases). The germline CDR1 and CDR2 sequences are MGHDK and SYGVNS. The CDR3 length is 15 residues. The CDR3 here is CASSDLGQTNYGYTF. The CDR3 nucleotides are TGTGCCAGCAGTGACTTAGGACAAACGAACTACGGCTACACCTTC.

CDR3 region: CASSEQGPGANVLTF. The CDR3 region has the DNA TGTGCCAGCAGCGAACAGGGTCCGGGGGCCAACGTCCTGACTTTC. The chain couples TRBV11-3 to TRBJ2-6, with D possibly TRBD1 on 6 matching bases. The CDR3 runs 15 residues. V dropped 5 bases and J dropped 4 bases, with 12 bases sitting between them. CDR1 SGHNT and CDR2 YENEEA come from the germline V gene.

CDR3 residues: CASKTSPFGEETQYF. CDR3 DNA sequence: TGCGCCAGCAAAACTAGCCCCTTTGGAGAGGAGACCCAGTACTTC. The chain joins TRBV5-1 to TRBJ2-5; D may be TRBD2 (6 bases). Germline V gene lookup returns CDR1 SGHRS and CDR2 YFSETQ. The CDR3 is made up of 15 amino acids. Between the trimmed V and J ends, which lost 6 bases and 5 bases, there was a span of 20 bases.

The chain carries TRBV2 and TRBJ2-1; a weak D match, TRBD1 (6 bases). From germline, CDR1 is SNHLY and CDR2 FYNNEI. V was trimmed by 11 bases and J by 1 base, leaving 18 bases between them. The CDR3 spans 15 residues. The CDR3 region has the DNA TGTGCCGGAACTGGACAGCCTGATTCCTACAATGAGCAGTTCTTC. It encodes CAGTGQPDSYNEQFF.

The chain recombines TRBV2 with TRBJ2-7; no reliable D call. The CDR3 runs 11 residues. Germline assignment: CDR1 SNHLY and CDR2 FYNNEI. The ends were cut back, 6 bases at V and 7 bases at J, with 10 bases in the middle. The CDR3 spells CASRPAGEQYF. The CDR3 nucleotides read TGTGCCAGCAGGCCGGCCGGGGAGCAGTACTTC.

The V gene is TRBV5-1, the J gene TRBJ1-1, with D possibly TRBD1 on 5 matching bases. CDR1 and CDR2 from the germline V gene are SGHRS and YFSETQ. CDR3 size: 14 residues. The V end was cut by 0 bases, the J end by 5 bases, with 11 bases between. The CDR3 spells CASSLGQPKTEAFF. In DNA, the CDR3 is TGCGCCAGCAGCTTGGGACAGCCCAAGACTGAAGCTTTCTTT.

Comments on this clone: Other DNA sequences in the sample encode the same CDR3. The chain employs TRBV20-1 and TRBJ2-1; D unresolved. Looked up from germline, CDR1 is DFQATT and CDR2 is SNEGSKA (reference sequence). The CDR3 totals 10 residues. The CDR3 coding sequence is TGCAGCCTGTACAACAATGAGCAGTTCTTC. Translation: CSLYNNEQFF.

The chain is built from TRBV30 and TRBJ1-1; 12 nucleotides agree with TRBD1. This CDR3 is built from 15 residues. Germline CDR1 and CDR2: GTSNPN and SVGIG (reference sequence). V lost 5 bases and J lost 4; bases outside the gene matches: 8. The CDR3 spells CAWGGQGARGTEAFF. In nucleotides, the CDR3 is TGTGCCTGGGGGGGACAGGGGGCGCGCGGCACTGAAGCTTTCTTT.

V usage is TRBV29-1 and J usage is TRBJ1-2, with D maybe TRBD1 (5 bases). Trimming shortened V by 8 bases and J by 4 bases, and 14 bases separated the two germline ends. Germline V lookup: CDR1 SQVTM, CDR2 ANQGSEA. The CDR3 covers 12 residues. CDR3 region: CSINQGSYGYTF. The CDR3 region has the DNA TGCAGCATTAACCAGGGTTCCTATGGCTACACCTTC.

This clone was detected a few times. The chain recombines TRBV7-9 with TRBJ2-3; weak D call: TRBD1 (5 bases). The ends were cut back, 1 base at V and 0 bases at J, with 17 bases in the middle. CDR1 and CDR2 (germline): SEHNR, FQNEAQ (reference sequence). The length of the CDR3 is 18 residues. The CDR3 nucleotides are TGTGCCAGCAGCTTAGACGGGTCGGCTAGGGGAAGCACAGATACGCAGTATTTT. Protein product: CASSLDGSARGSTDTQYF.

This clone has just one count. V is TRBV28 and J is TRBJ2-5; D gene ambiguous. The CDR3 runs 15 residues. The germline V gene has CDR1 MDHEN and CDR2 SYDVKM. V dropped 6 bases and J dropped 1 base, with 15 bases sitting between them. The CDR3 reads CASRSSEPRQETQYF. CDR3 coding DNA: TGTGCCAGCAGGTCGAGCGAGCCCCGCCAAGAGACCCAGTACTTC.